This paragraph reports one T cell receptor (gamma chain). The DNA is left out, because the CDR3 cannot be placed on it with certainty; the CDR3 is given as TCRdb lists it. TCRdb called clones anew from the reads with CATT. The table shows some 540 gamma-chain clones, with 85% to 90% occurring only once. This sample stems from a study of gamma-delta chains in newborns, infants, children. Study information: Polyclonal expansion of innate γδ T cells after birth follows microbial exposure.

CDR1 is GITISATS and CDR2 is ISYDGTV in the germline V gene (reference sequence). The CDR3 is 25 amino acids long, termini counted. Sequenced here: blood, sampled at baseline. The V gene was identified as TRGV9, while no J gene was called. The clonotype originates from a child who was a newborn, infant or young child, either healthy, febrile or measles-vaccinated (not recorded which). This table probably holds off-target reads from a library built for another chain. This CDR3 reads CACDSTGDSSWDTRQMFFGTGIKLF.